These 3 T cell receptor beta chains came from one sample sequenced in a study of blood T cell repertoires in COVID-19 (TCRdb year 2020). Libraries were prepared through the immunoSEQ multiplex PCR assay. Entries here come from immuneACCESS through TCRdb and include only in-frame sequences with V and J called. Some clones fail to appear in such tables; in the studies checked, an unresolved V gene covers under half of the shortfall, and the cause of the remainder is unknown. Present in this sample are 220,000 or so clones, around 90% of which were seen just once. Roughly 6.5% of the sample rests with the top ten. The sequenced sample consisted of peripheral blood. All receptors derive from a man in his fifties or sixties who had recovered from COVID-19.

This sequence joins TRBV6-1 and TRBJ2-6, with 7 bases that match TRBD2. Germline CDR1 and CDR2: MNHNS and SASEGT. Germline trimming cut 4 bases from V and 3 bases from J; bases unmatched to any gene: 6. The CDR3 consists of 16 residues. CDR3 bases: TGTGCCAGCAGTGGCTGGGGAGGGTATGGGGCCAACGTCCTGACTTTC. This gives the protein CASSGWGGYGANVLTF.

This rearrangement joins TRBV9 to TRBJ1-1; the D is unclear. The CDR3 runs to 16 residues. Germline values: CDR1 SGDLS, CDR2 YYNGEE. Between the trimmed V and J ends, which lost 0 bases and 0 bases, there was a span of 12 bases. The CDR3 region is CASSVGSGIMNTEAFF. The CDR3 nucleotides read TGTGCCAGCAGCGTAGGGAGCGGTATTATGAACACTGAAGCTTTCTTT.

This chain links TRBV30 with TRBJ1-2; 10 bases map to TRBD1. Germline assignment: CDR1 GTSNPN and CDR2 SVGIG (reference sequence). The CDR3 loop spans 17 amino acids. With 5 bases clipped from V and 2 bases from J, the junction kept 14 bases outside the gene matches. The CDR3 DNA reads as TGTGCCTGGGATACTTCGGGACAGGGGTCACCAAACTATGGCTACACCTTC. Translating it yields CAWDTSGQGSPNYGYTF.